The 8 T cell receptor beta chains reported below all come from one sample, sequenced in a study of long-term antiretroviral therapy in people with HIV. It was version v3.0 of the immunoSEQ assay that was run at survey level. Sequenced by immunoSEQ multiplex PCR; TCRdb stores in-frame clones only, minus some. This sample has about 20,000 clones; about four fifths occur once, and the top ten carry 14% to 15%. Sample: unsorted PBMCs, taken 2.5 years before starting antiretroviral therapy. Receptor source: a woman between 45 and 65 years old with HIV.

The chain couples TRBV18 to TRBJ2-5, with D unresolved. The CDR3 runs 15 residues. The V and J ends lost 2 bases and 2 bases respectively, with 12 bases between them. Per germline, CDR1 KGHSH and CDR2 LQKENI. The CDR3 DNA reads as TGTGCCAGCTCACCATTGGCCAGGCAGCAAGAGACCCAGTACTTC. Amino acids: CASSPLARQQETQYF.

The chain employs TRBV9 and TRBJ2-2; 8 nucleotides match TRBD1. J gave up 11 bases and V 4 bases, and 10 bases lay outside the gene matches. Germline-derived CDR1 and CDR2 are SGDLS and YYNGEE. This CDR3 region has 14 residues. CDR3 region: CASSTGTGSSELFF. The CDR3 DNA reads as TGTGCCAGCAGCACCGGGACAGGTAGTAGCGAGCTGTTTTTT.

This chain uses TRBV15 with TRBJ2-7; tentatively, D is TRBD1 (5 bases). Per germline, CDR1 LNHNV and CDR2 YYDKDF (reference sequence). V lost 4 bases and J 2 bases, leaving 15 bases between the germline ends. This CDR3 is 15 amino acids long. The CDR3 bases are TGTGCCACCAGCACAGAACAAGGGGTCACCTACGAGCAGTACGTC. It encodes CATSTEQGVTYEQYV.

V usage is TRBV2 and J usage is TRBJ2-3, with D uncertain. The CDR3 extends over 10 amino acids. Germline CDR1 is SNHLY and CDR2 is FYNNEI. Trimming left V 2 bases short and J 7 bases short, with 1 base between. The chain's CDR3 is CASSEHTQYF. CDR3 in DNA: TGTGCCAGCAGTGAACATACGCAGTATTTT.

The gene calls are TRBV9 and TRBJ2-5; 8 nucleotides agree with TRBD1. The CDR3 has 15 amino acids. The germline V gene encodes CDR1 SGDLS and CDR2 YYNGEE. The V and J ends lost 2 bases and 1 base, in that order; junction bases with no gene match: 4. The CDR3 nucleotides read TGTGCCAGCAGCGTTGGAACAGGGGGCCAAGAGACCCAGTACTTC. Translation: CASSVGTGGQETQYF.

This clone is labeled medium-sized. V usage is TRBV18 and J usage is TRBJ1-4, with unresolved D. Between the trimmed V and J ends, which lost 1 base and 0 bases, there was a span of 6 bases. Germline V CDR1 and CDR2: KGHSH, LQKENI. The CDR3 runs to 15 residues. The CDR3 region is CASSPLGTTNEKLFF. DNA for the CDR3: TGTGCCAGCTCACCACTCGGAACAACTAATGAAAAACTGTTTTTT.

This rearrangement joins TRBV5-1 to TRBJ2-5, with D uncertain. V lost 0 bases, J lost 4 bases, and 10 bases lay in between. The germline V gene encodes CDR1 SGHRS and CDR2 YFSETQ. This CDR3 comprises 14 residues. CDR3 DNA sequence: TGCGCCAGCAGCTTGGGCCTAATGGGAGAGACCCAGTACTTC. Protein product: CASSLGLMGETQYF.

The chain has TRBV7-8 and TRBJ2-2; 9 bases line up with TRBD2. CDR1 SGHVS and CDR2 FQNEAQ come from the germline V gene. The trim removed 1 base at V and 4 bases at J, leaving 10 bases unmatched. This CDR3 spans 18 amino acids. The chain's CDR3 is CASSLGLSSGALTGELFF. The CDR3 DNA reads as TGTGCCAGCAGCTTAGGTTTATCTAGCGGGGCCCTCACCGGGGAGCTGTTTTTT.